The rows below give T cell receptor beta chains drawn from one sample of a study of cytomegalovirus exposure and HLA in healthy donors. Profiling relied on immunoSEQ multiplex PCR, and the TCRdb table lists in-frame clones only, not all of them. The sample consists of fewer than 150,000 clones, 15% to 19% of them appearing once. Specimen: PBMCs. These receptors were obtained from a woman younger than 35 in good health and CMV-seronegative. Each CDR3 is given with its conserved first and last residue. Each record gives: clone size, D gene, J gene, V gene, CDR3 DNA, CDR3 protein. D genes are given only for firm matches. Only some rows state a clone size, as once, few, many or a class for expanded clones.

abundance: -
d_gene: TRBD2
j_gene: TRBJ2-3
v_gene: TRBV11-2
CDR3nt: TGTGCCAGCAGCGACCCGGGACTAGCGGGAGCAATAGATACGCAGTATTTT
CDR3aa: CASSDPGLAGAIDTQYF

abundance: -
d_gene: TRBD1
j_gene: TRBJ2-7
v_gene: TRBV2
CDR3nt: TGTGCCAGCAGTGATGACAGGGACTACGAGCAGTACTTC
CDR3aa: CASSDDRDYEQYF

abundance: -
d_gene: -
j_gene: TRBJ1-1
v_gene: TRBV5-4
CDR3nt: TGTGCCAGCAGCTTGGACAGGGAAGGCACTGAAGCTTTCTTT
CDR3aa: CASSLDREGTEAFF

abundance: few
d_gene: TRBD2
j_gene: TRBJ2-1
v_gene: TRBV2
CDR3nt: TGTGCCAGCAGTGAAGGACTAGCGGGGGTTAATGAGCAGTTCTTC
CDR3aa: CASSEGLAGVNEQFF

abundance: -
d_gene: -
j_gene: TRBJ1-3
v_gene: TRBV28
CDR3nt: TGTGCCAGCAGTAAAACAGGGACTGGAAACACCATATATTTT
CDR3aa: CASSKTGTGNTIYF

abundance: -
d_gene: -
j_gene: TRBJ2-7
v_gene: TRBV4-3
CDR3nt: TGCGCCAGCAGCCCTGGGGGCGGGGGTGTCTACGAGCAGTACTTC
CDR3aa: CASSPGGGGVYEQYF

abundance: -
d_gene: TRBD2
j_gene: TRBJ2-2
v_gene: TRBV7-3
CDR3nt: TGTGCCAGCAGCTTAGGGCTAGCGGGGGCCCCAGGAACTGGGGAGCTGTTTTTT
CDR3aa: CASSLGLAGAPGTGELFF

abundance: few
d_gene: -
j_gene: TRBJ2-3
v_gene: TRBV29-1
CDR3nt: TGCAGCGTAACGGACAGATACACAGATACGCAGTATTTT
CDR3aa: CSVTDRYTDTQYF

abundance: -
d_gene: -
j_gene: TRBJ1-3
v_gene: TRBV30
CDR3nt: TGTGCCTGGAGGCTCGGAGGTGGAAACACCATATATTTT
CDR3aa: CAWRLGGGNTIYF

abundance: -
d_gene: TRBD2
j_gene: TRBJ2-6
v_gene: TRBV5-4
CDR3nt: TGTGCCAGCAGCTTGGATGGCGGGAGCTCTGGGGCCAACGTCCTGACTTTC
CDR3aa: CASSLDGGSSGANVLTF

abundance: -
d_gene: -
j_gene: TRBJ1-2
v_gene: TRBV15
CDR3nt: TGTGCCACCAGCAGGGAGGGGCCCAACTATGGCTACACCTTC
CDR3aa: CATSREGPNYGYTF